The 14 T cell receptor beta chains listed next were all sequenced from one sample in a study of T cells in localized non-small cell lung cancer (TCRdb year 2020). Library prep was done by the immunoSEQ multiplex PCR assay. Imported from immuneACCESS, the table was reduced by TCRdb to in-frame sequences with V and J called. These copies leave out some clones; in studies compared against another copy, an unresolved V gene accounts for under half, and the cause of the remainder is not known. This sample comprises around 20,000 clones, 85% to 90% of them detected only once. 1.1% of the sample goes to the ten largest clones. The specimen comprised peripheral blood, sampled before any cancer treatment. The receptors were gathered from a woman aged 35-75 years with stage I lung adenocarcinoma.

CDR3 loop: CASRTGTGRNTIYF. CDR3 sequence (DNA): TGTGCCAGCAGAACCGGGACAGGGCGGAACACCATATATTTT. The genes are TRBV28 and TRBJ1-3; 9 bases match TRBD1. Per the germline V gene, CDR1 is MDHEN and CDR2 is SYDVKM. The CDR3 has 14 residues. Unmatched junction bases numbered 7, after V lost 6 bases and J lost 7 bases.

This rearrangement joins TRBV29-1 to TRBJ2-7; the D is unclear. Per germline, CDR1 SQVTM and CDR2 ANQGSEA. This CDR3 is built from 12 residues. V lost 7 bases to trimming and J lost 1 base, with 11 bases between them. The DNA for the CDR3 is TGCAGCGCCGGTCGCCAATCCTACGAGCAGTACTTC. Amino acid sequence: CSAGRQSYEQYF.

The chain recombines TRBV5-4 with TRBJ2-7; D gene uncertain. The V end was cut by 2 bases, the J end by 3 bases, with 6 bases between. This CDR3 region has 12 residues. In germline, CDR1 is SGHNT, CDR2 YYREEE (reference sequence). The DNA for the CDR3 is TGTGCCAGCAGCTTCGATATCTACGAGCAGTACTTC. Its protein product is CASSFDIYEQYF.

V gene TRBV7-6 combines with J gene TRBJ1-1; a possible D gene is TRBD1 (6 bases). The CDR3 loop spans 16 amino acids. V gave up 4 bases and J gave up 4 bases, with 19 bases separating them. The germline V gene has CDR1 SGHVS and CDR2 FNYEAQ. The CDR3 region has the DNA TGTGCCAGCAGCTCAGACGTCGGGCAGGGGCTCACTGAAGCTTTCTTT. It is translated as CASSSDVGQGLTEAFF. Full variable domain (missing parts from reference TRBV7-6 and TRBJ1-1): GAGVSQSPRYKVTKRGQDVALRCDPISGHVSLYWYRQALGQGPEFLTYFNYEAQQDKSGLPNDRFSAERPEGSISTLTIQRTEQRDSAMYRCASSSDVGQGLTEAFFGQGTRLTVV.

This clone was seen a single time. V usage is TRBV6-1 and J usage is TRBJ2-7, with a weak D call TRBD1 (5 bases). CDR1 MNHNS and CDR2 SASEGT come from the germline V gene. This CDR3 is built from 12 residues. Trimming removed 8 bases at V and 4 bases at J, with 12 bases between. Here the CDR3 DNA reads TGTGCCAGCCGGACATTCGAATACGAGCAGTACTTC. This sequence encodes CASRTFEYEQYF.

The CDR3 bases are TGTGCCAGTAGTACCCGTAATCAGCCCCAGCATTTT. Residues: CASSTRNQPQHF. V is TRBV19 and J is TRBJ1-5; no firm D call. The CDR3 runs 12 residues. Per the germline V gene, CDR1 is LNHDA and CDR2 is SQIVND (reference sequence). Trimming shortened V by 4 bases and J by 4 bases, and 5 bases separated the two germline ends.

This chain joins TRBV11-1 and TRBJ2-1; D may correspond to TRBD1 or TRBD2 (5 bases each). The CDR3 extends over 12 amino acids. Trimming shortened V by 11 bases and J by 3 bases, and 11 bases separated the two germline ends. CDR1 is SGHAT and CDR2 is FQDESV in the germline V gene (reference sequence). The chain's CDR3 is CASGRNYNEQFF. As DNA, the CDR3 is TGTGCCTCGGGACGCAACTACAATGAGCAGTTCTTC. Drawing the rest from reference TRBV11-1 and TRBJ2-1, the complete variable domain is EAEVAQSPRYKITEKSQAVAFWCDPISGHATLYWYRQILGQGPELLVQFQDESVVDDSQLPKDRFSAERLKGVDSTLKIQPAELGDSAMYLCASGRNYNEQFFGPGTRLTVL.

The chain couples TRBV6-1 to TRBJ2-3, with 8 bases fitting TRBD1. This CDR3 region has 15 residues. The trim removed 2 bases at V and 4 bases at J, leaving 5 bases unmatched. CDR1 and CDR2 (germline): MNHNS, SASEGT. The CDR3, as DNA: TGTGCCAGCAGTGAACAAGTCAGGGGGCCAGATACGCAGTATTTT. It is translated as CASSEQVRGPDTQYF.

The chain is built from TRBV18 and TRBJ2-2; 9 bases match TRBD1. Trimming took 8 bases from V and 4 from J; bases not matched to a gene: 5. The CDR3 is 14 amino acids. Per germline, CDR1 KGHSH and CDR2 LQKENI. CDR3 sequence reads: CASPRTGATGELFF. CDR3 DNA: TGTGCCAGCCCAAGGACAGGGGCCACCGGGGAGCTGTTTTTT. Drawing the rest from reference TRBV18 and TRBJ2-2, the complete variable domain is NAGVMQNPRHLVRRRGQEARLRCSPMKGHSHVYWYRQLPEEGLKFMVYLQKENIIDESGMPKERFSAEFPKEGPSILRIQQVVRGDSAAYFCASPRTGATGELFFGEGSRLTVL.

V usage is TRBV28 and J usage is TRBJ2-3; TRBD2 agrees at 11 bases. The V gene's germline CDR1 is MDHEN and CDR2 SYDVKM. The CDR3 sequence is 16 residues long. Trimming cost V 2 bases and J 1 base; bases outside gene matches: 2. The CDR3 DNA reads TGTGCCAGCAGTTTAGGGGGACTAGCGGGCACAGATACGCAGTATTTT. It is translated as CASSLGGLAGTDTQYF.

The chain links TRBV2 to TRBJ2-1; 7 bases are shared with TRBD1. With 7 bases clipped from V and 5 bases from J, the junction kept 8 bases outside the gene matches. The germline gives CDR1 SNHLY, CDR2 FYNNEI. The CDR3 consists of 14 residues. CDR3 protein: CASIWDSNNNEQFF. CDR3 nucleotides: TGTGCCAGCATCTGGGACAGTAATAACAATGAGCAGTTCTTC.

This sequence joins TRBV5-1 and TRBJ2-2; D ambiguous. V dropped 1 base and J dropped 10 bases, with 5 bases sitting between them. The germline CDR1 and CDR2 sequences are SGHRS and YFSETQ. This CDR3 has 11 amino acids. The CDR3 region has the DNA TGCGCCAGCAGCTTGCAAATGGAGCTGTTTTTT. This gives the protein CASSLQMELFF.

The chain's CDR3 is CASREGTGIGQPQHF. CDR3 sequence (DNA): TGTGCCAGCAGGGAGGGGACAGGGATTGGTCAGCCCCAGCATTTT. The chain recombines TRBV6-1 with TRBJ1-5; 9 bases map to TRBD1. The trim removed 6 bases at V and 6 bases at J, leaving 9 bases unmatched. Germline lookup yields CDR1 MNHNS and CDR2 SASEGT. There are 15 residues in the CDR3.

The gene calls are TRBV9 and TRBJ2-3; 9 bases are shared with TRBD2. V was clipped by 6 bases and J by 6 bases; unmatched bases: 8. This CDR3 has 14 residues. The germline gives CDR1 SGDLS, CDR2 YYNGEE. Written as DNA, the CDR3 is TGTGCCAGCACGGCGGGGGGGCTCGTGGATACGCAGTATTTT. It is translated as CASTAGGLVDTQYF.